This T cell receptor (beta chain) was recovered during a study of blood T cell repertoires in COVID-19. Study overall: Specimens from acute and convalescent COVID-19 originated in the United States, Italy and Spain.

Authors' processing steps: The authors estimated nucleated cell counts from reference gene primer amplification. Sequenced by immunoSEQ multiplex PCR; TCRdb stores in-frame clones only, minus some. V and J calls and clone size follow that table, whereas D and trimming were derived from the DNA. The repertoire holds fewer than 80,000 clones, approximately 86% seen once, with more than 0.8% in the top ten. The ends were cut back, 5 bases at V and 9 bases at J, with 8 bases in the middle. The CDR3 sequence is 11 residues long. Germline values: CDR1 SEHNR, CDR2 FQNEAQ (reference sequence). The sequence came from a man aged 70-80 years with acute or convalescent COVID-19. The chain combines TRBV7-9 with TRBJ2-1; tentative D call: TRBD2 (6 bases). The specimen was peripheral blood. The CDR3 is CASSKEGEQFF. DNA of the CDR3: TGTGCCAGCAGCAAGGAGGGTGAGCAGTTCTTC. Full variable domain (outside the CDR3, taken from reference TRBV7-9 and TRBJ2-1): DTGVSQNPRHKITKRGQNVTFRCDPISEHNRLYWYRQTLGQGPEFLTYFQNEAQLEKSRLLSDRFSAERPKGSFSTLEIQRTEQGDSAMYLCASSKEGEQFFGPGTRLTVL.